A single sample gave rise to the 17 T cell receptor beta chains below, sequenced in a study of OX40 agonist ivuxolimab in advanced cancers. Clones were sequenced by immunoSEQ multiplex PCR, and TCRdb holds only the in-frame ones, with some missing. This sample has 60,000 to 75,000 clones; approximately 86% occur once, and the top ten carry about 2.2%. The sample consisted of CD4+ or CD8+ T cells sorted from blood, taken in a trial of the OX40 agonist ivuxolimab. The receptors here all came from an adult with an advanced solid tumor such as melanoma, head and neck, liver or kidney cancer.

This clone has a handful of counts. The V call is TRBV15, the J call TRBJ2-3; D call uncertain. This CDR3 spans 16 amino acids. The germline V gene has CDR1 LNHNV and CDR2 YYDKDF (reference sequence). Between the trimmed V and J ends, which lost 0 bases and 1 base, there was a span of 11 bases. CDR3: CATSRDEGWGTDTQYF. CDR3 in DNA: TGTGCCACCAGCAGAGATGAAGGGTGGGGCACAGATACGCAGTATTTT.

CDR3 protein: CSVGGQGSEKLFF. The CDR3 coding sequence is TGCAGCGTTGGGGGGCAGGGGAGTGAAAAACTGTTTTTT. The chain joins TRBV29-1 to TRBJ1-4; maybe TRBD1 (6 bases). V lost 4 bases and J 7 bases, leaving 13 bases between the germline ends. Germline-derived CDR1 and CDR2 are SQVTM and ANQGSEA. This CDR3 spans 13 amino acids.

The table lists this clone with a few counts. The rearrangement joins TRBV11-2 to TRBJ1-1; possible D gene TRBD1, 5 bases. The CDR3 loop spans 16 amino acids. Germline CDR1 is SGHAT and CDR2 is FQNNGV. Deletions cut 2 bases from V and 6 bases from J, with 19 bases between. The CDR3 sequence is CASSLSPGKPGAEAFF. Here the CDR3 DNA reads TGTGCCAGCAGCTTAAGTCCCGGGAAACCGGGGGCTGAAGCTTTCTTT.

CDR3 coding DNA: TGTGCCAGCAGCCCCGGGGGAGGGGGAAACTATGGCTACACCTTC. It yields the protein CASSPGGGGNYGYTF. The rearrangement uses TRBV7-9 and TRBJ1-2, with D tentatively TRBD1 (6 bases). V was shortened by 5 bases and J by 2 bases, with 15 bases between the two germline ends. This CDR3 is 15 amino acids long. Germline values: CDR1 SEHNR, CDR2 FQNEAQ (reference sequence).

This rearrangement joins TRBV7-3 to TRBJ2-3; D might be TRBD1 (6 bases). Germline CDR1 SGHTA, CDR2 FQGTGA. Trimming cost V 5 bases and J 6 bases, with 18 bases left between them. The CDR3 is 15 residues long. In nucleotides, the CDR3 is TGTGCCAGCAGCATGACAGGTGTAGGGGCCGATACGCAGTATTTT. Translated: CASSMTGVGADTQYF. The variable domain in full, with the rest retrieved from reference TRBV7-3 and TRBJ2-3, is GAGVSQTPSNKVTEKGKYVELRCDPISGHTALYWYRQSLGQGPEFLIYFQGTGAADDSGLPNDRFFAVRPEGSVSTLKIQRTERGDSAVYLCASSMTGVGADTQYFGPGTRLTVL.

This clone has just one count. The rearrangement joins TRBV5-1 to TRBJ1-2; the match to TRBD1 covers 7 bases. With 4 bases clipped from V and 8 bases from J, the junction kept 5 bases outside the gene matches. The CDR3 sequence is 12 residues long. Germline CDR1 and CDR2: SGHRS and YFSETQ. This CDR3 is CASSATGDGYTF. The DNA of the CDR3 is TGCGCCAGCAGCGCTACAGGGGACGGCTACACCTTC. The full variable domain, completed using reference TRBV5-1 and TRBJ1-2, is KAGVTQTPRYLIKTRGQQVTLSCSPISGHRSVSWYQQTPGQGLQFLFEYFSETQRNKGNFPGRFSGRQFSNSRSEMNVSTLELGDSALYLCASSATGDGYTFGSGTRLTVV.

The chain links TRBV6-1 to TRBJ2-7, with 9 positions matching TRBD1. This CDR3 is built from 15 residues. Germline CDR1 reads MNHNS; CDR2 reads SASEGT. V lost 6 bases and J lost 6; bases outside the gene matches: 12. The CDR3 region is CASSGQGLLSSEQYF. CDR3 in DNA: TGTGCCAGCAGCGGACAGGGGTTGCTGTCATCCGAGCAGTACTTC.

V usage is TRBV10-3 and J usage is TRBJ1-1; D uncertain. The CDR3 extends over 13 amino acids. Per germline, CDR1 ENHRY and CDR2 SYGVKD. The V end lost 6 bases, the J end lost 3 bases, and 11 bases lay between the germline ends. In DNA form, the CDR3 reads TGTGCCATCAGATCTACAGAAGACACTGAAGCTTTCTTT. This encodes CAIRSTEDTEAFF.

This rearrangement joins TRBV6-1 to TRBJ1-1, with no clear D. V lost 7 bases and J lost 6, with 18 bases in between. Germline CDR1 MNHNS, CDR2 SASEGT. The CDR3 length is 14 residues. CDR3 residues: CASNQGYWLSEAFF. DNA of the CDR3: TGTGCCAGCAACCAAGGGTATTGGCTTTCTGAAGCTTTCTTT.

J is TRBJ1-4 and V is TRBV27; TRBD1 agrees at 9 bases. After removal of 5 bases from V and 8 bases from J, the junction contained 9 bases not matched to a gene. The CDR3 loop spans 15 amino acids. Germline CDR1 MNHEY, CDR2 SMNVEV (reference sequence). The DNA for the CDR3 is TGTGCCAGCAGTAGAAACAGGGGGCCCAGAGAAAAACTGTTTTTT. It specifies CASSRNRGPREKLFF.

The V gene is TRBV6-5, the J gene TRBJ2-7; possibly TRBD1 for D (5 bases). The V end lost 6 bases, the J end lost 2 bases, and 11 bases lay between the germline ends. From germline, CDR1 is MNHEY and CDR2 SVGAGI. The CDR3 totals 13 residues. CDR3 residues: CASRDTRTYEQYF. CDR3 coding DNA: TGTGCCAGCAGGGACACGAGAACCTACGAGCAGTACTTC.

The V gene is TRBV7-8, the J gene TRBJ1-2, with 7 bases fitting TRBD1. The V segment lost 2 bases and the J segment 4 bases; nucleotides outside the gene matches: 4. In germline, CDR1 is SGHVS, CDR2 FQNEAQ. This CDR3 region has 14 residues. The CDR3 here is CASSLQGVGYGYTF. The CDR3 DNA sequence: TGTGCCAGCAGCTTACAGGGGGTTGGCTATGGCTACACCTTC.

The chain has TRBV28 and TRBJ2-3; TRBD1 matches at 9 bases. Germline trimming cut 2 bases from V and 5 bases from J; bases unmatched to any gene: 8. Germline CDR1 and CDR2: MDHEN and SYDVKM. The CDR3 has 16 residues. The CDR3, as DNA: TGTGCCAGCAGTTTAAAGGTTAGACAGGGGGAAGATACGCAGTATTTT. Residues: CASSLKVRQGEDTQYF. The variable domain in full, completed from reference TRBV28 and TRBJ2-3, reads DVKVTQSSRYLVKRTGEKVFLECVQDMDHENMFWYRQDPGLGLRLIYFSYDVKMKEKGDIPEGYSVSREKKERFSLILESASTNQTSMYLCASSLKVRQGEDTQYFGPGTRLTVL.

The gene calls are TRBV19 and TRBJ2-1, with TRBD2 matching over 8 bases. The CDR3 contains 16 residues. The ends lost 6 bases at V and 2 bases at J; junction bases unmatched: 9. CDR1 is LNHDA, CDR2 SQIVND, per germline (reference sequence). The CDR3 sequence is CASSYSGNAPYNEQFF. The CDR3 DNA sequence: TGTGCCAGTAGCTATAGCGGGAATGCCCCCTACAATGAGCAGTTCTTC.

The chain joins TRBV7-9 to TRBJ2-7; 9 bases align to TRBD1. Germline CDR1 SEHNR, CDR2 FQNEAQ (reference sequence). Germline trimming cut 4 bases from V and 6 bases from J; bases unmatched to any gene: 10. The CDR3 spans 15 residues. This chain's CDR3 is CASSSSGTGIGEQYF. The CDR3 DNA reads as TGTGCCAGCAGCTCCTCCGGGACAGGGATCGGCGAGCAGTACTTC.

The rearrangement links TRBV28 to TRBJ2-5, with 7 bases matching TRBD1. The junction had 12 bases not matched to a gene; V was cut back by 10 bases and J by 7 bases. This CDR3 is built from 13 residues. Germline V CDR1 and CDR2: MDHEN, SYDVKM. CDR3 amino acids: CATRTGKFMTQYF. CDR3 nucleotide sequence: TGTGCCACCAGGACAGGTAAGTTCATGACCCAGTACTTC.

This chain joins TRBV5-6 and TRBJ1-1; D possibly corresponds to TRBD1 (5 bases). Between the trimmed V and J ends, which lost 5 bases and 1 base, there was a span of 15 bases. The CDR3 length is 15 residues. Germline CDR1 reads SGHDT; CDR2 reads YYEEEE. The CDR3: CASSYWGRRNTEAFF. CDR3 coding DNA: TGTGCCAGCAGTTATTGGGGCCGGAGGAACACTGAAGCTTTCTTT.